This T cell receptor (beta chain) was observed in a study of cytomegalovirus exposure and HLA in healthy donors. The study, taken as a whole, reports: The investigators catalogued 150 or so TCR beta chains as cytomegalovirus-associated. Subsequent analysis found a tendency for first-cohort TCR clusters to co-occur within the 120 validation repertoires.

Germline CDR1 SNHLY, CDR2 FYNNEI. Trimming removed 5 bases from V and 1 base from J, with 12 bases in between. This CDR3 contains 15 residues. Note on this clone: Its antigen is currently unknown.

The table came from immunoSEQ multiplex PCR; TCRdb's copy has only in-frame clones and leaves some out. In the table there are approximately 210,000 clones, 86% of which are singletons. The specimen sequenced was PBMCs. The source of this sequence is a woman aged 18 to 35 in good health and CMV-seronegative. The rearrangement joins TRBV2 to TRBJ1-5; D unresolved. Here the CDR3 reads CASSPQAYSNQPQHF. Written as DNA, the CDR3 is TGTGCCAGCAGTCCCCAGGCGTACAGCAATCAGCCCCAGCATTTT.